This T cell receptor beta chain is drawn from a study of T cells after somatic rescue of genetic block. CDR1 SGHRS and CDR2 YFSETQ come from the germline V gene. Trimming removed 0 bases from V and 4 bases from J, with 7 bases in between. CDR3 length: 13 amino acids. Only in-frame clones appear in the TCRdb table, and some are missing; sequencing was by immunoSEQ multiplex PCR. In the table there are approximately 67,000 clones, about 91% of which are singletons. This rearrangement joins TRBV5-1 to TRBJ1-2; D ambiguous. The sequence derives from a man in his forties or fifties. The sequencing input was peripheral blood mononuclear cells (PBMCs). CDR3 in DNA: TGCGCCAGCAGCTTGGATGCGGCCTATGGCTACACCTTC. Protein sequence: CASSLDAAYGYTF.